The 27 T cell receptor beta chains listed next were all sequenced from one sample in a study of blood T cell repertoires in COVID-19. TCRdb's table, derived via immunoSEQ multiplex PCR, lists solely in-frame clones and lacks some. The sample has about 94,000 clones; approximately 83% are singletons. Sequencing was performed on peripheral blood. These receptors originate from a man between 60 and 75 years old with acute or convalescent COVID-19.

CDR3 in amino acids: CASSDSSGGASDTQYF. As DNA, the CDR3 is TGTGCCAGCAGTGACTCTAGCGGGGGGGCTTCAGATACGCAGTATTTT. The chain is built from TRBV6-4 and TRBJ2-3; 11 bases line up with TRBD2. Germline-derived CDR1 and CDR2 are MRHNA and SNTAGT. The junction had 3 bases not matched to a gene; V was cut back by 0 bases and J by 4 bases. This CDR3 is built from 16 residues.

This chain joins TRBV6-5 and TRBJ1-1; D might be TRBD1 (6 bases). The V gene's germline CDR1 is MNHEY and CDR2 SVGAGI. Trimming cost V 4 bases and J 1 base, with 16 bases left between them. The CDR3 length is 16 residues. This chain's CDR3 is CASSLSGASGNTEAFF. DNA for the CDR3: TGTGCCAGCAGTTTATCAGGGGCCAGTGGGAACACTGAAGCTTTCTTT.

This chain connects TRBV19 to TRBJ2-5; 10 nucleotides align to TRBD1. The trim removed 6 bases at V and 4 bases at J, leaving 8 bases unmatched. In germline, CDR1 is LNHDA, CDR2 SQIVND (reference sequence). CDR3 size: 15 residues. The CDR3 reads CASSSGQGEGETQYF. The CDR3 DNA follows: TGTGCCAGTAGCTCCGGACAGGGGGAAGGAGAGACCCAGTACTTC.

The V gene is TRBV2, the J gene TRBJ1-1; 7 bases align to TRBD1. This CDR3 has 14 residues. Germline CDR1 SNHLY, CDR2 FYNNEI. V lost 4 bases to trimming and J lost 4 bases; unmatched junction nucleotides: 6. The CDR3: CASSGKGALTEAFF. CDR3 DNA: TGTGCCAGCAGTGGAAAGGGGGCTCTCACTGAAGCTTTCTTT.

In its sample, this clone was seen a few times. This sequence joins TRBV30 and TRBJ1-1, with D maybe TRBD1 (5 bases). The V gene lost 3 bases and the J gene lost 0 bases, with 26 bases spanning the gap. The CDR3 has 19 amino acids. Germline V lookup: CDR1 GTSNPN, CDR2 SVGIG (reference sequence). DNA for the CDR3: TGTGCCTGGAGCCCGCGACCGGGCCAAGGAAAAGGGGTGAACACTGAAGCTTTCTTT. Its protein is CAWSPRPGQGKGVNTEAFF.

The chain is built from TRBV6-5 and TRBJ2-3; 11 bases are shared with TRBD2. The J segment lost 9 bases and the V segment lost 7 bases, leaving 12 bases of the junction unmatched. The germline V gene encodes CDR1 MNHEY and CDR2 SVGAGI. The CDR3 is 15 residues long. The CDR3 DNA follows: TGTGCCAGCACTTCTAGCGGGGGGCAGCGACTGACGCAGTATTTT. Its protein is CASTSSGGQRLTQYF.

The CDR3 nucleotides are TGTGCCTGGAGTGGACAGGTTGAAGCTTTCTTT. It codes for CAWSGQVEAFF. This rearrangement joins TRBV30 to TRBJ1-1, with D perhaps TRBD1 (6 bases). V was trimmed by 1 base and J by 7 bases, leaving 7 bases between them. The CDR3 consists of 11 residues. Per germline, CDR1 GTSNPN and CDR2 SVGIG (reference sequence).

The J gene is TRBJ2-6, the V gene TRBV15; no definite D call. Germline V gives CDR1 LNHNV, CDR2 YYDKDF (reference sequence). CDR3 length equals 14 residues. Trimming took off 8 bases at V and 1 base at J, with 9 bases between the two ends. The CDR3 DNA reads TGTGCCACCCGGTTGGAGTCTGGGGCCAACGTCCTGACTTTC. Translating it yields CATRLESGANVLTF.

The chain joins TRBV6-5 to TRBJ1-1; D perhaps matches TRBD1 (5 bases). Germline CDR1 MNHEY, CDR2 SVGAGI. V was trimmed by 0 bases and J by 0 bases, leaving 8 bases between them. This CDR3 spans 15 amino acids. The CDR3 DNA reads TGTGCCAGCAGTTACTCGTGGGACTTGAACACTGAAGCTTTCTTT. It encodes CASSYSWDLNTEAFF.

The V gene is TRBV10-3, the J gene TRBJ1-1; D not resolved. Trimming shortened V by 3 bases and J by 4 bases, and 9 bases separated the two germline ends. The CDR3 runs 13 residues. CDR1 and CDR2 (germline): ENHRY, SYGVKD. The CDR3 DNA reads TGTGCCATCAGTGACCGCGGTGGCACTGAAGCTTTCTTT. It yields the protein CAISDRGGTEAFF.

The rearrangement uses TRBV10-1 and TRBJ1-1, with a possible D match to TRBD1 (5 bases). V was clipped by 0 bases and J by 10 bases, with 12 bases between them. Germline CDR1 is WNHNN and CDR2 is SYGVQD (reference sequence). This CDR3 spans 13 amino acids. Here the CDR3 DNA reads TGCGCCAGCAGTGAGTCGCAGGGAACAAGAGCTTTCTTT. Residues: CASSESQGTRAFF.

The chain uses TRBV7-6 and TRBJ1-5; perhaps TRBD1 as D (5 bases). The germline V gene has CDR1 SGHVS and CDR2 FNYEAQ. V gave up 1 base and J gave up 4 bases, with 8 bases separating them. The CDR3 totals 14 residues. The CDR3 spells CASSLESGNQPQHF. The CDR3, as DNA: TGTGCCAGCAGCTTAGAATCAGGGAATCAGCCCCAGCATTTT.

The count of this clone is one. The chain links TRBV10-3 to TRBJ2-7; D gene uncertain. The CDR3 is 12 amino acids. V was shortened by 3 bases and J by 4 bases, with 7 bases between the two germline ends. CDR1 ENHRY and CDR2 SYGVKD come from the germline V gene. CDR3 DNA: TGTGCCATCAGTGAATCTCGGTACGAGCAGTACTTC. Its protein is CAISESRYEQYF.

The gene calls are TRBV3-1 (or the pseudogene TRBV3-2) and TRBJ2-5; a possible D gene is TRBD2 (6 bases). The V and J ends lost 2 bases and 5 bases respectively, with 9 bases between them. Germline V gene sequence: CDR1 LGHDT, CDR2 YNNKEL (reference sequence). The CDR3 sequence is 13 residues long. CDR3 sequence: CASSQSAGETQYF. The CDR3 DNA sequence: TGTGCCAGCAGCCAATCCGCGGGGGAGACCCAGTACTTC.

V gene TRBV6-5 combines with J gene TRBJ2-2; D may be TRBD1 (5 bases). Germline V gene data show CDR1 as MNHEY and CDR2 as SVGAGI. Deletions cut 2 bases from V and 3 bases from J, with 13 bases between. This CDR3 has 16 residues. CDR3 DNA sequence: TGTGCCAGCAGTTACATGGGGCGTTGGGACACCGGGGAGCTGTTTTTT. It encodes CASSYMGRWDTGELFF.

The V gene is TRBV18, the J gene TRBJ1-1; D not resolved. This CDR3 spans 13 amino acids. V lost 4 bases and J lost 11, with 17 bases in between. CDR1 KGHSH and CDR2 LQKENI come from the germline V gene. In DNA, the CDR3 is TGTGCCAGCTCACTAGGCCAGGCGTGGTGGGCTTTCTTT. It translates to CASSLGQAWWAFF.

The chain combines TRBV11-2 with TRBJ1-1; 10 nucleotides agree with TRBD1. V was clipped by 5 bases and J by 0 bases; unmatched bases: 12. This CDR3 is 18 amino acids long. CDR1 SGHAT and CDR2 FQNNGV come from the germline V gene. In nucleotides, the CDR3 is TGTGCCAGCAGCCCCTCCGGGACAGGGGCCGACATGAACACTGAAGCTTTCTTT. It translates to CASSPSGTGADMNTEAFF. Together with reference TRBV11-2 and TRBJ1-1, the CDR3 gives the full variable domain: EAGVAQSPRYKIIEKRQSVAFWCNPISGHATLYWYQQILGQGPKLLIQFQNNGVVDDSQLPKDRFSAERLKGVDSTLKIQPAKLEDSAVYLCASSPSGTGADMNTEAFFGQGTRLTVV.

CDR3 DNA sequence: TGTGCCAGCAGTCTCGGGACAGGCTATGAAGCTTTCTTT. Amino acid sequence: CASSLGTGYEAFF. The chain uses TRBV27 and TRBJ1-1; the match to TRBD1 covers 8 bases. CDR1 and CDR2 (germline): MNHEY, SMNVEV (reference sequence). V was clipped by 5 bases and J by 7 bases; unmatched bases: 6. This CDR3 is 13 amino acids long.

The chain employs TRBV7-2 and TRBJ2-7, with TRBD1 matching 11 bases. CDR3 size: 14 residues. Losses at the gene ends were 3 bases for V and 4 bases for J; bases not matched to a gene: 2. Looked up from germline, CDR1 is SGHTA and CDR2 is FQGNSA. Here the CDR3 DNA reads TGTGCCAGCAGCTTGGGACAGGGGGATTACGAGCAGTACTTC. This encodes CASSLGQGDYEQYF.

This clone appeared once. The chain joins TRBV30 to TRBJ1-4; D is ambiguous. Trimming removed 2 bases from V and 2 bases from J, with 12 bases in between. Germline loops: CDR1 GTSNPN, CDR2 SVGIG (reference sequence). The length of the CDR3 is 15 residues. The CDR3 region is CAWSPGRATNEKLFF. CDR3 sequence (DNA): TGTGCCTGGAGTCCCGGGAGAGCTACTAATGAAAAACTGTTTTTT.

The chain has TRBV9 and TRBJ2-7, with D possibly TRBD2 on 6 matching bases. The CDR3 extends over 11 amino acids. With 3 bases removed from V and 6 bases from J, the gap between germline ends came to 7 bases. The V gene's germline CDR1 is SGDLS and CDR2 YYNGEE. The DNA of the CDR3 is TGTGCCAGCAGCGAGGGAGGCGAGCAGTACTTC. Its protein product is CASSEGGEQYF.

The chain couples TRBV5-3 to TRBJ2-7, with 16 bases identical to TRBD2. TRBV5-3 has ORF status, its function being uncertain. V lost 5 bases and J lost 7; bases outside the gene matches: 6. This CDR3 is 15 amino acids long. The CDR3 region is CARRLGLAGGREQYF. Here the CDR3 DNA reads TGTGCCAGAAGGCTGGGACTAGCGGGGGGGCGAGAGCAGTACTTC.

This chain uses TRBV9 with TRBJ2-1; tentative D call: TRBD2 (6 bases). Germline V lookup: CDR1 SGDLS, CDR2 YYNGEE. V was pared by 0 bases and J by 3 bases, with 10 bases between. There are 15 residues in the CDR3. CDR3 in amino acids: CASSVGDSGYNEQFF. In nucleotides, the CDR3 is TGTGCCAGCAGCGTAGGGGATAGCGGCTACAATGAGCAGTTCTTC. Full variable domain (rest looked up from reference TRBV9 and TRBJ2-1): DSGVTQTPKHLITATGQRVTLRCSPRSGDLSVYWYQQSLDQGLQFLIQYYNGEERAKGNILERFSAQQFPDLHSELNLSSLELGDSALYFCASSVGDSGYNEQFFGPGTRLTVL.

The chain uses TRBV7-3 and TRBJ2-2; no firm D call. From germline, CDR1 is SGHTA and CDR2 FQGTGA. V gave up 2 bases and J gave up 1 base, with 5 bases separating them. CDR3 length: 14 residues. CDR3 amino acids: CASSLVRNTGELFF. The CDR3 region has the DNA TGTGCCAGCAGCTTAGTCCGGAACACCGGGGAGCTGTTTTTT. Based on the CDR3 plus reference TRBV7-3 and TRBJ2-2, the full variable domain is GAGVSQTPSNKVTEKGKYVELRCDPISGHTALYWYRQSLGQGPEFLIYFQGTGAADDSGLPNDRFFAVRPEGSVSTLKIQRTERGDSAVYLCASSLVRNTGELFFGEGSRLTVL.

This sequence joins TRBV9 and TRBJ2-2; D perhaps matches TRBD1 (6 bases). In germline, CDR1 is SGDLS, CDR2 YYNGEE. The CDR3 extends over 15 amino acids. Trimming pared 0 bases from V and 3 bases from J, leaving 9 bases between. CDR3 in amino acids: CASSVEGDHTGELFF. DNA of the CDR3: TGTGCCAGCAGCGTAGAGGGGGATCACACCGGGGAGCTGTTTTTT.

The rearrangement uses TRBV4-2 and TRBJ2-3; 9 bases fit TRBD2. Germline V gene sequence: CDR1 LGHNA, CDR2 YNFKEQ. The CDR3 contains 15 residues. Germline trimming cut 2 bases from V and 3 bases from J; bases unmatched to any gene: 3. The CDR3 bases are TGTGCCAGCAGCCAAATAGCGGGGGTAACAGATACGCAGTATTTT. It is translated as CASSQIAGVTDTQYF.

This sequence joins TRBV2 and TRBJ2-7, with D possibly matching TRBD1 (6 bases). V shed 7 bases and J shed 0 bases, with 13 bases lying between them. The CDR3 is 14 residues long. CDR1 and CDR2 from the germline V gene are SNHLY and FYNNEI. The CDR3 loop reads CASTTRQASYEQYF. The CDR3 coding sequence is TGTGCCAGCACTACCCGACAGGCCTCCTACGAGCAGTACTTC.